A single T cell receptor beta chain is shown here with its context. Antigen unknown. The method was immunoSEQ multiplex PCR; TCRdb's version includes in-frame clones alone and lacks a portion of them. This repertoire shows over 130,000 clones, 94% found once; its top ten account for about 1.3%. The data belong to a study of T cell responses to AZD1222 COVID-19 vaccine. Study-wide findings and caveats: Nearly half of spike-specific TCRs reportedly go after variant regions that carry no mutations. The study sampled repertoires only after the peak T cell response. A mostly white British donor set with more females was recruited, and clonal diversity was possibly underestimated.

The CDR3 loop spans 17 amino acids. V lost 8 bases, J lost 0 bases, and 5 bases stayed unmatched. Per the germline V gene, CDR1 is MDHEN and CDR2 is SYDVKM. The source material was peripheral blood, sampled on day 0 of AZD1222 vaccination. The gene calls are TRBV28 and TRBJ1-6; TRBD1 agrees at 12 bases. The TCR was taken from an adult in good health. The DNA of the CDR3 is TGTGCCAGCTCCGGGACAGGGGGCAGCTCCTATAATTCACCCCTCCACTTT. This codes for CASSGTGGSSYNSPLHF.